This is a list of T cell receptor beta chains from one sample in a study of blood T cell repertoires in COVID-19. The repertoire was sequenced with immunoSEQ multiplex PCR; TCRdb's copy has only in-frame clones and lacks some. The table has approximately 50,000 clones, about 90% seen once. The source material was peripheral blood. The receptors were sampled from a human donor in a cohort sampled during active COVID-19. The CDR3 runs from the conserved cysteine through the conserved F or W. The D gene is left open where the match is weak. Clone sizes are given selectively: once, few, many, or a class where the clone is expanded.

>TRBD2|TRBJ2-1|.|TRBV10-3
TGTGCCATCAGGGGGGGACTAGCGGGAAACAATGAGCAGTTCTTC
CAIRGGLAGNNEQFF
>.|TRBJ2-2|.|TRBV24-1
TGTGCCACCAGTGAGGGACACATTAACACCGGGGAGCTGTTTTTT
CATSEGHINTGELFF
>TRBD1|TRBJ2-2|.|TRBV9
TGTGCCAGCTCCACCTGGGACAGAGGGCCCGGGGAGCTGTTTTTT
CASSTWDRGPGELFF
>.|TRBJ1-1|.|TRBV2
TGTGCCAGCAGTGTAAGCCAGGGAGGGCCTGAAGCTTTCTTT
CASSVSQGGPEAFF
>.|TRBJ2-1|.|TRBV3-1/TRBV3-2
TGTGCCAGCAGCCAAGGCCCCGACAGTGGGTACAATGAGCAGTTCTTC
CASSQGPDSGYNEQFF
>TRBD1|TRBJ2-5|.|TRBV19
TGTGCCAGTAGTACCCGACAGGGGACGGGTGTAGAGACCCAGTACTTC
CASSTRQGTGVETQYF
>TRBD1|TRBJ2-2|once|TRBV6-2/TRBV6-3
TGTGCCAGCAGCTCCTACCGGGACAGCCGAAGGGAGCTGTTTTTT
CASSSYRDSRRELFF
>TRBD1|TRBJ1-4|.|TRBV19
TGTGCCAGTAGTACGGGACAGGGGTTCGAAAAACTGTTTTTT
CASSTGQGFEKLFF
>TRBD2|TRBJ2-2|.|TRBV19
TGTGCCAGTATGAGTCTAGCGGGAGGGGTCACCGGGGAGCTGTTTTTT
CASMSLAGGVTGELFF
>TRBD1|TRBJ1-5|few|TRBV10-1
TGCGCCAGCAGTCCCCACAGGGGGAGCAATCAGCCCCAGCATTTT
CASSPHRGSNQPQHF
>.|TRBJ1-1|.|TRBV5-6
TGTGCCAGCAGCTTGAGGGGAATCCAGAACACTGAAGCTTTCTTT
CASSLRGIQNTEAFF
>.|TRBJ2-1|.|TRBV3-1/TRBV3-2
TGTGCCAGCAGCCATTCCGGACTCCGGGGAGATGAGCAGTTCTTC
CASSHSGLRGDEQFF
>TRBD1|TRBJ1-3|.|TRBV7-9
TGTGCCAGCAGCTTAGTTGGGACAGGGGGTAACTCTGGAAACACCATATATTTT
CASSLVGTGGNSGNTIYF
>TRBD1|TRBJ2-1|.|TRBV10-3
TGTGCCATCAAAGGGGGACAGGGGGGTCTTACCGATGAGCAGTTCTTC
CAIKGGQGGLTDEQFF
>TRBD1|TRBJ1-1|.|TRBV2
TGTGCCAGCAGTAAAAATACTCCGGGACAGGGAACGACTGAAGCTTTCTTT
CASSKNTPGQGTTEAFF
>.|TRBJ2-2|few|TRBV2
TGTGCCAGCAGCAGAATATCAGGGGGGACCGGGGAGCTGTTTTTT
CASSRISGGTGELFF
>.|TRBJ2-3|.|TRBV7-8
TGTGCCAGCAGCTTAATTGTCTCCGGAGATACGCAGTATTTT
CASSLIVSGDTQYF
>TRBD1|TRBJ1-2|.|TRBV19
TGTGCCAGTAGTACGACAAGACAGGGTACCGGTGGCTACACCTTC
CASSTTRQGTGGYTF
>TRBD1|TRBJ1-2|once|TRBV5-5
TGTGCCAGCAGTTCGGCCAGGACTACAGGGGTACATGGCTACACCTTC
CASSSARTTGVHGYTF
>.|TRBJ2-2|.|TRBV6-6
TGTGCCAGCAGTTATTCGGACGGGGACGGGGAGCTGTTTTTT
CASSYSDGDGELFF
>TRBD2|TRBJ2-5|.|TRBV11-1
TGTGCCAGCAGTTACGCGAGACTAGCGGGAGAGACCCAGTACTTC
CASSYARLAGETQYF
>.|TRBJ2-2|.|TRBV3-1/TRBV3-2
TGTGCCAGCAGCCTGGTTGGAACAGTCGGGGAGCTGTTTTTT
CASSLVGTVGELFF
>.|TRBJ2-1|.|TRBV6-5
TGTGCCAGCCTCCCCCGGGATGAGCAGTTCTTC
CASLPRDEQFF
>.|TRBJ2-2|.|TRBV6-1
TGTGCCAGCAGTGAGGCGCGGGGCACCGGGGAGCTGTTTTTT
CASSEARGTGELFF